Below, 29 T cell receptor beta chains from the same sample are listed, as sequenced in a study of blood T cells in healthy people across ages. A second PCR, run for roughly 7 to 11 cycles, used a sample-barcoded 5' primer plus a J-beta primer mix. From the 5' RACE reads, TCRdb called clonotypes with MiXCR, one entry per CDR3 protein. The table shows 1.5 million or so distinct CDR3 sequences, with approximately 40% occurring only once. Sequenced input: blood. These receptors came from a woman aged 18-29 years in good health.

The rearrangement links TRBV20-1 to TRBJ1-5, with unresolved D. Germline CDR1 reads DFQATT; CDR2 reads SNEGSKA (reference sequence). Trimming stripped 0 bases from V and 9 bases from J, with 15 bases between. This CDR3 contains 14 residues. CDR3 loop: CSARDYGSLGPQHF. The CDR3 DNA is TGCAGTGCTAGAGATTACGGCAGCCTGGGGCCCCAGCATTTT.

The chain uses TRBV6-5 and TRBJ2-1, with 14 bases lining up with TRBD2. The DNA end lines up better with TRBJ2-7; the J call may be wrong. The CDR3 runs to 17 residues. CDR1 MNHEY and CDR2 SVGAGI come from the germline V gene. The CDR3 DNA follows: TGTGCCAGCAGTTACTCGGGTCCGGGACTAGCGGGAGATGAGCAGTACTTC. Translated, it gives CASSYSGPGLAGDEQYF.

This clonotype turned up a few times. The chain carries TRBV27 and TRBJ2-1; TRBD2 matches 16 bases. The CDR3 is 20 residues long. V lost 6 bases, J lost 0 bases, and 11 bases stayed unmatched. CDR1 is MNHEY, CDR2 SMNVEV, per germline (reference sequence). CDR3 coding DNA: TGTGCCAGCAGCCACATTCCGGGACTAGCGGGGGGGAGCTCCTACAATGAGCAGTTCTTC. Translating gives CASSHIPGLAGGSSYNEQFF.

This clonotype was seen only a few times. The chain carries TRBV3-1 and TRBJ1-5; no clear D gene. Per the germline V gene, CDR1 is LGHDT and CDR2 is YNNKEL (reference sequence). CDR3 length equals 12 residues. Trimming removed 4 bases at V and 4 bases at J, with 5 bases between. In DNA form, the CDR3 reads TGTGCCAGCAGCCGTAAAAATCAGCCCCAGCATTTT. Protein sequence: CASSRKNQPQHF. Using reference TRBV3-1 and TRBJ1-5 for the parts outside the CDR3, the full variable domain is DTAVSQTPKYLVTQMGNDKSIKCEQNLGHDTMYWYKQDSKKFLKIMFSYNNKELIINETVPNRFSPKSPDKAHLNLHINSLELGDSAVYFCASSRKNQPQHFGDGTRLSIL.

The CDR3 spells CASSMRYEGGVPYNEQFF. CDR3 DNA sequence: TGTGCCAGCAGTATGCGGTACGAGGGGGGAGTGCCCTACAATGAGCAGTTCTTC. V usage is TRBV2 and J usage is TRBJ2-1; tentatively, D is TRBD1 or TRBD2 (6 bases each). V lost 5 bases and J lost 2, with 22 bases in between. This CDR3 comprises 18 residues. CDR1 and CDR2 from the germline V gene are SNHLY and FYNNEI.

This clonotype showed up just a few times. The chain couples TRBV3-1 to TRBJ2-1; D is possibly TRBD2 (7 bases). Germline loops: CDR1 LGHDT, CDR2 YNNKEL (reference sequence). This CDR3 region has 14 residues. With 2 bases removed from V and 7 bases from J, the gap between germline ends came to 12 bases. The CDR3 region is CASSQRGGGNEQFF. CDR3 bases: TGTGCCAGCAGCCAACGCGGGGGCGGTAATGAGCAGTTCTTC.

The chain uses TRBV5-6 and TRBJ2-5; D is perhaps TRBD1 (7 bases). V was shortened by 0 bases and J by 2 bases, with 11 bases between the two germline ends. The CDR3 extends over 15 amino acids. Germline-derived CDR1 and CDR2 are SGHDT and YYEEEE. The CDR3 DNA reads TGTGCCAGCAGCTTGGTGCAGGGGGGTCAAGAGACCCAGTACTTC. Translated: CASSLVQGGQETQYF.

J is TRBJ2-5 and V is TRBV5-6; D could derive from TRBD1 or TRBD2 (5 bases each). Trimming removed 4 bases at V and 1 base at J, with 17 bases between. The CDR3 totals 16 residues. Germline V gives CDR1 SGHDT, CDR2 YYEEEE. CDR3 sequence: CASSRRGVYFQETQYF. CDR3 in DNA: TGTGCCAGCAGCCGCCGGGGCGTTTACTTCCAAGAGACCCAGTACTTC. The variable domain in full, completed from reference TRBV5-6 and TRBJ2-5, reads DAGVTQSPTHLIKTRGQQVTLRCSPKSGHDTVSWYQQALGQGPQFIFQYYEEEERQRGNFPDRFSGHQFPNYSSELNVNALLLGDSALYLCASSRRGVYFQETQYFGPGTRLLVL.

The chain couples TRBV6-5 to TRBJ1-4; TRBD1 is a possible D gene (5 bases). Trimming pared 2 bases from V and 8 bases from J, leaving 12 bases between. The V gene's germline CDR1 is MNHEY and CDR2 SVGAGI. The CDR3 sequence is 14 residues long. CDR3 region: CASSYGGRGEKLFF. The CDR3 DNA follows: TGTGCCAGCAGTTACGGGGGGAGAGGAGAAAAACTGTTTTTT.

The chain couples TRBV5-1 to TRBJ2-5; TRBD1 might be the D (5 bases). Germline V CDR1 and CDR2: SGHRS, YFSETQ. This CDR3 has 12 residues. V was pared by 0 bases and J by 11 bases, with 11 bases between. CDR3 amino acids: CASSLEDSEQYF. The DNA for the CDR3 is TGCGCCAGCAGCTTGGAAGACAGTGAGCAGTACTTC.

The chain carries TRBV5-1 and TRBJ1-1; weak D call: TRBD1 (6 bases). There are 14 residues in the CDR3. From germline, CDR1 is SGHRS and CDR2 YFSETQ. The germline V and J ends were trimmed by 7 bases and 7 bases, with 20 bases remaining between them. The DNA of the CDR3 is TGCGCCAGCTCAAGGAACAGGGAGGGGGATGAAGCTTTCTTT. Translation gives CASSRNREGDEAFF.

This clonotype showed up just a few times. This chain links TRBV29-1 with TRBJ2-5, with 10 bases lining up with TRBD1. The J segment lost 5 bases and the V segment lost 7 bases, leaving 10 bases of the junction unmatched. This CDR3 has 14 amino acids. Per the germline V gene, CDR1 is SQVTM and CDR2 is ANQGSEA. For the CDR3, the DNA is TGCAGCGCCCGTCCCGGGACAGGGGTGGAGACCCAGTACTTC. This sequence encodes CSARPGTGVETQYF.

V is TRBV12-3 or TRBV12-4 and J is TRBJ2-7; TRBD1 might be the D (6 bases). V shed 6 bases and J shed 6 bases, with 12 bases lying between them. This CDR3 comprises 12 residues. The chain's CDR3 is CASSRDRSEQYF. DNA for the CDR3: TGTGCCAGCAGCCGAGACAGGAGCGAGCAGTACTTC.

J is TRBJ2-5 and V is TRBV6-5, with D uncertain. The CDR3 covers 16 residues. Germline V gene data show CDR1 as MNHEY and CDR2 as SVGAGI. Trimming stripped 2 bases from V and 2 bases from J, with 15 bases between. The DNA for the CDR3 is TGTGCCAGCAGTTACCCGCAGACGGCTTTACAAGAGACCCAGTACTTC. Its protein is CASSYPQTALQETQYF.

The gene calls are TRBV4-1 and TRBJ2-5, with 7 bases lining up with TRBD2. TRBJ2-7 explains the end of the DNA better; the J call may be wrong. Germline V gene lookup returns CDR1 MGHRA and CDR2 YSYEKL. CDR3 length: 15 amino acids. The CDR3 spells CASSPLAEEGDEQYF. For the CDR3, the DNA is TGCGCCAGCAGCCCGCTAGCGGAAGAAGGGGACGAGCAGTACTTC.

This clonotype was seen repeatedly, ten times or more. The rearrangement uses TRBV12-3 or TRBV12-4 and TRBJ1-1; 9 bases are shared with TRBD1. The CDR3 contains 13 residues. The junction had 0 bases not matched to a gene; V was cut back by 6 bases and J by 1 base. The CDR3: CASRGQGNTEAFF. The CDR3 DNA reads as TGTGCCAGCAGGGGACAGGGGAACACTGAAGCTTTCTTT.

This clonotype occurred a few times. V and J are TRBV29-1 and TRBJ2-7, with D tentatively TRBD2 (6 bases). The germline gives CDR1 SQVTM, CDR2 ANQGSEA. The CDR3 loop spans 14 amino acids. Trimming left V 2 bases short and J 2 bases short, with 13 bases between. The CDR3 DNA is TGCAGCGTTGAAAAAAGCTGGGGGGCCTACGAGCAGTACTTC. It translates to CSVEKSWGAYEQYF.

This clonotype turned up a few times. J is TRBJ2-7 and V is TRBV5-1; perhaps TRBD1 as D (6 bases). The CDR3 is made up of 16 amino acids. Germline CDR1 and CDR2: SGHRS and YFSETQ. Trimming stripped 0 bases from V and 2 bases from J, with 15 bases between. The CDR3 bases are TGCGCCAGCAGCTTGGCCCCGGAGCGGACAGCCTACGAGCAGTACTTC. Encoded protein: CASSLAPERTAYEQYF.

This chain uses TRBV5-4 with TRBJ1-2, with no clear D. The germline V gene has CDR1 SGHNT and CDR2 YYREEE (reference sequence). This CDR3 contains 14 residues. V gave up 5 bases and J gave up 6 bases, with 17 bases separating them. The CDR3 loop is CASRNPTLINGYTF. DNA for the CDR3: TGTGCCAGCAGAAACCCAACCCTAATCAATGGCTACACCTTC.

V is TRBV4-2 and J is TRBJ2-1, with D maybe TRBD2 (6 bases). The germline V gene has CDR1 LGHNA and CDR2 YNFKEQ. The CDR3 has 17 amino acids. Between the trimmed V and J ends, which lost 0 bases and 5 bases, there was a span of 17 bases. The CDR3 loop reads CASSQEAGGMLDNEQFF. The CDR3 DNA reads as TGTGCCAGCAGCCAAGAGGCTGGCGGGATGTTAGACAATGAGCAGTTCTTC.

A few counts support this clonotype. The chain employs TRBV29-1 and TRBJ2-7; the D gene is possibly TRBD1 (5 bases). V dropped 3 bases and J dropped 7 bases, with 19 bases sitting between them. CDR3 length: 14 amino acids. Germline V lookup: CDR1 SQVTM, CDR2 ANQGSEA. This CDR3 reads CSVDLQGSLREQYF. Here the CDR3 DNA reads TGCAGCGTTGATTTGCAGGGCTCCCTTCGGGAGCAGTACTTC.

This clonotype has more than one count but fewer than ten. The chain carries TRBV9 and TRBJ2-1; D may match TRBD1 or TRBD2 (5 bases each). In germline, CDR1 is SGDLS, CDR2 YYNGEE. Trimming took off 7 bases at V and 6 bases at J, with 14 bases between the two ends. The CDR3 contains 13 residues. The CDR3 sequence: CASGGRLGNEQFF. DNA for the CDR3: TGTGCCAGCGGGGGACGTCTTGGCAATGAGCAGTTCTTC.

The chain employs TRBV6-1 and TRBJ2-2, with 9 bases aligning to TRBD1. CDR3 size: 16 residues. Unmatched junction bases numbered 3, after V lost 3 bases and J lost 1 base. CDR1 is MNHNS and CDR2 is SASEGT in the germline V gene. The CDR3, as DNA: TGTGCCAGCAGTGACCGGGACAGGGTGAACACCGGGGAGCTGTTTTTT. Translated: CASSDRDRVNTGELFF.

The V and J genes are TRBV13 and TRBJ2-7, with 7 bases fitting TRBD1. The CDR3 sequence is 16 residues long. V shed 3 bases and J 1 base; nucleotides not matched to a gene: 9. From germline, CDR1 is PRHDT and CDR2 FYEKMQ (reference sequence). The CDR3 DNA reads as TGTGCCAGCAGCTTTGAGCCGGAACAGGGGTCCTACGAGCAGTACTTC. This sequence encodes CASSFEPEQGSYEQYF.

This clonotype came up a few times. The rearrangement links TRBV9 to TRBJ2-7; 9 bases line up with TRBD2. The CDR3 totals 15 residues. V trimming: 0 bases; J trimming: 3 bases; junction bases outside the gene matches: 4. Per the germline V gene, CDR1 is SGDLS and CDR2 is YYNGEE. The CDR3 protein is CASSVEPSGVYEQYF. The CDR3 coding sequence is TGTGCCAGCAGCGTAGAACCTAGCGGGGTCTACGAGCAGTACTTC. Together with reference TRBV9 and TRBJ2-7, the CDR3 gives the full variable domain: DSGVTQTPKHLITATGQRVTLRCSPRSGDLSVYWYQQSLDQGLQFLIQYYNGEERAKGNILERFSAQQFPDLHSELNLSSLELGDSALYFCASSVEPSGVYEQYFGPGTRLTVT.

The table lists this clonotype with a few counts. The chain has TRBV6-1 and TRBJ1-2; D gene ambiguous. Germline assignment: CDR1 MNHNS and CDR2 SASEGT. Trimming removed 0 bases at V and 0 bases at J, with 11 bases between. CDR3 size: 16 residues. Here the CDR3 reads CASSEASAGSNYGYTF. The CDR3 DNA follows: TGTGCCAGCAGTGAAGCTAGCGCAGGCTCTAACTATGGCTACACCTTC.

This clonotype was found a few times. The genes are TRBV5-1 and TRBJ1-1, with D possibly TRBD1 on 5 matching bases. Trimming pared 0 bases from V and 0 bases from J, leaving 9 bases between. This CDR3 is built from 15 residues. From germline, CDR1 is SGHRS and CDR2 YFSETQ. DNA of the CDR3: TGCGCCAGCAGCTTGGGGGGGACGATGAACACTGAAGCTTTCTTT. Protein sequence: CASSLGGTMNTEAFF.

This clonotype appeared a few times. The rearrangement uses TRBV6-2 or TRBV6-3 and TRBJ2-1, with D perhaps matching TRBD2 (5 bases). The CDR3 covers 14 residues. The germline V and J ends were trimmed by 7 bases and 6 bases, with 16 bases remaining between them. Germline V gives CDR1 MNHEY, CDR2 SVGEGT. The CDR3 coding sequence is TGTGCCAGCATGGTAGGGAGTATTCCCAATGAGCAGTTCTTC. It translates to CASMVGSIPNEQFF.

The chain is built from TRBV15 and TRBJ2-3, with 10 bases fitting TRBD2. The CDR3 is 15 amino acids. V lost 2 bases and J lost 4; bases outside the gene matches: 3. CDR1 is LNHNV and CDR2 is YYDKDF in the germline V gene (reference sequence). The CDR3 DNA reads as TGTGCCACCAGCAGATCTAGCGGGGGCGCAGATACGCAGTATTTT. As protein: CATSRSSGGADTQYF.